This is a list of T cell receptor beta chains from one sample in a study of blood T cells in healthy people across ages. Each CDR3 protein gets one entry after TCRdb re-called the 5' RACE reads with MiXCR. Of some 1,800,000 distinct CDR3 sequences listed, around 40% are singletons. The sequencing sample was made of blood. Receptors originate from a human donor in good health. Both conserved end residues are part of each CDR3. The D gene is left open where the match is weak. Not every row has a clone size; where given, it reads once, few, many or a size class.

CDR3aa: CASGLQGIQPQHF
CDR3nt: TGTGCTAGTGGTTTGCAGGGTATACAGCCCCAGCATTTT
v_gene: TRBV12-5
j_gene: TRBJ1-5
d_gene: -
abundance: -

CDR3aa: CSARDQGSRGYGYTF
CDR3nt: TGCAGTGCTAGAGATCAGGGGAGTCGTGGCTATGGCTACACCTTC
v_gene: TRBV20-1
j_gene: TRBJ1-2
d_gene: -
abundance: -

CDR3aa: CSARTPDYGYTF
CDR3nt: TGCAGTGCTCGGACCCCGGACTATGGCTACACCTTC
v_gene: TRBV20-1
j_gene: TRBJ1-2
d_gene: -
abundance: -

CDR3aa: CASSSLRRRTPHEQFF
CDR3nt: TGTGCCAGCAGCTCCCTACGGAGGCGCACACCCCATGAGCAGTTCTTC
v_gene: TRBV11-2
j_gene: TRBJ2-1
d_gene: -
abundance: -

CDR3aa: CSALTGHRSYNEQFF
CDR3nt: TGCAGTGCTCTGACAGGGCATCGCTCCTACAATGAGCAGTTCTTC
v_gene: TRBV20-1
j_gene: TRBJ2-1
d_gene: TRBD1
abundance: few

CDR3aa: CASIRSGGIHNEQFF
CDR3nt: TGTGCCAGCATAAGGAGCGGGGGGATCCACAATGAGCAGTTCTTC
v_gene: TRBV12-3/TRBV12-4
j_gene: TRBJ2-1
d_gene: TRBD2
abundance: -

CDR3aa: CASSLGTGDEKLFF
CDR3nt: TGTGCCAGCAGCCTTGGGACAGGGGACGAAAAACTGTTTTTT
v_gene: TRBV7-2
j_gene: TRBJ1-4
d_gene: TRBD1
abundance: few

CDR3aa: CASSSSKQGTHYEQYF
CDR3nt: TGTGCCAGCAGCTCTAGTAAACAGGGGACCCACTACGAGCAGTACTTC
v_gene: TRBV11-1
j_gene: TRBJ2-7
d_gene: TRBD1
abundance: -

CDR3aa: CSVELGQGADYEQYF
CDR3nt: TGCAGCGTTGAACTGGGACAGGGGGCGGACTACGAGCAGTACTTC
v_gene: TRBV29-1
j_gene: TRBJ2-7
d_gene: TRBD1
abundance: many

CDR3aa: CASSAAYHRNTEAFF
CDR3nt: TGTGCCAGCAGCGCAGCCTACCATCGGAACACTGAAGCTTTCTTT
v_gene: TRBV11-2
j_gene: TRBJ1-1
d_gene: -
abundance: many

CDR3aa: CSARVEVYGYGYTF
CDR3nt: TGCAGTGCTAGAGTGGAAGTCTATGGGTATGGCTACACCTTC
v_gene: TRBV20-1
j_gene: TRBJ1-2
d_gene: -
abundance: few

CDR3aa: CASTSEPNTEAFF
CDR3nt: TGTGCCAGCACCTCGGAGCCCAACACCGAGGCTTTCTTT
v_gene: TRBV6-5
j_gene: TRBJ1-1
d_gene: -
abundance: few

CDR3aa: CASRRAGMAYGCTF
CDR3nt: TGTGCCAGCCGCCGGGCAGGGATGGCCTATGGCTGCACCTTC
v_gene: TRBV2
j_gene: TRBJ1-2
d_gene: -
abundance: -

CDR3aa: CASSETRGRGANVLTF
CDR3nt: TGTGCCAGCAGCGAGACCAGGGGGCGAGGGGCCAACGTCCTGACTTTC
v_gene: TRBV9
j_gene: TRBJ2-6
d_gene: TRBD1
abundance: -